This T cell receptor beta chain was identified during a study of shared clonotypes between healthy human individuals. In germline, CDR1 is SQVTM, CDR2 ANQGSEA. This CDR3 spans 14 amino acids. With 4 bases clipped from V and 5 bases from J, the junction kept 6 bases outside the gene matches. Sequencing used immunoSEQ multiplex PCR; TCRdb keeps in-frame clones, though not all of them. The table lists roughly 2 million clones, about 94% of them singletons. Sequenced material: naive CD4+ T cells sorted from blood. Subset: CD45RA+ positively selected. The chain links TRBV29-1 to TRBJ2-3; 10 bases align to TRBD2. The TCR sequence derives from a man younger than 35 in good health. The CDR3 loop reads CSVGGTSAGDTQYF. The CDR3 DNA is TGCAGCGTTGGGGGGACTAGCGCCGGAGATACGCAGTATTTT.